This T cell receptor beta chain was found in a study of identical twins (dated by TCRdb to 2016 to 2017). Study-level background: To test whether fetal clonotypes persist, this study deep-sequenced TCR alpha and beta repertoires from monozygotic twins, from unrelated adults of various ages, and from cord blood. To rule out contamination, the twin experiments were replicated at different times with different library preparation protocols.

General conclusions and limits of the study: Recombination models systematically underestimated out-of-frame TCR alpha sharing in monozygotic twins but agreed with sharing between unrelated individuals. Compared with coincidental sharing between unrelated individuals, out-of-frame TCR alpha sequences shared between twins had an excess of sequences with low generation probability. Because the same donors could not be followed over many years, the conclusions depended on cross-sectional statistical analysis. Invariant T cells such as MAIT and iNKT could partly confound zero-insertion analyses, though diverse VJ usage argued against this for most clonotypes. Fewer insertions were carried by abundant cord blood beta clonotypes, a similar but weaker trend appeared in young adult naive repertoires, and no such trend appeared in memory repertoires. Excess twin sharing in beta out-of-frame sequences was weaker because fewer shared sequences lowered the signal-to-noise ratio.

For this chain, trimming is 5 bases at the V end and 5 bases at the J end, and the number of junction bases without a gene match is 11. Taken from cysteine to phenylalanine, the CDR3 has 15 residues. CDR3 DNA is the only sequence kept; it has 45 bases, read in frame from the first base. The germline V gene supplies CDR1 SGHVS and CDR2 FQNEAQ. The library was prepared using 5' RACE. Instrument on record: Illumina HiSeq 2000. Template switching introduced a universal primer binding site; the final cDNA contained a unique molecular identifier, enabling accurate counting of TCR cDNA molecules. First-strand cDNA for TCR alpha and beta chains was synthesized from specific primers in the conserved constant-segment region. To control for contamination, every cDNA library was double barcoded, receiving both a SMART-Mk sample barcode and Illumina barcodes. TruSeq adapter sequences, together with Illumina sample barcodes, were added in two successive PCR steps. The TCR alpha and beta cDNA libraries were sequenced on the Illumina HiSeq platform using custom primers. On the authors' methods: Raw reads were processed with MiGEC to extract unique molecular identifiers, and MiXCR was used to determine CDR3 positions. Recombination models were inferred per individual with the repgenHMM and IGoR tools using an EM algorithm. The analysis of shared clonotypes was done with the tcR package in R, with sharing normalized by the product of cloneset sizes. To study raw recombination free of thymic and clonal selection effects, out-of-frame nonproductive sequences were analyzed. Clones were called with MiXCR by TCRdb after fastp trimmed the public reads at Q25, and only in-frame beta chains were retained. Rows are unified per CDR3 protein, each entry keeping the most common DNA and genes. These V and J calls originate from TCRdb's pipeline instead of the authors' own analysis. The sample table records approximately 500,000 distinct CDR3 sequences; roughly 15% of these occur just once. Less than 0.5% of the sample is held by the ten biggest clonotypes.

Every donor was a healthy Caucasian. The twin cohort comprised three pairs of female monozygotic twins, all aged roughly 18 to 30 years. Positive isolation kits from Invitrogen were used to isolate the CD4+ and CD8+ T cell populations. This clonotype came up a few times. Its antigen is still unknown. Per-base quality was not reported, and no clone a single base away is much larger than it. A further study also used this sample, focusing on yellow fever vaccine responses in identical twins. Per that second paper: The T cell response to vaccination in identical twins was reported by the authors to appear partly convergent and partly personalized. In the study, vaccine-responding T cell clones were precisely tracked in identical twins.

This clonotype was obtained from a woman younger than 30 in good health. Source material: CD4+ T cells sorted from blood. Recombination connected TRBV7-8 to TRBJ1-2; TRBD1 lines up with 7 middle nucleotides. The CDR3 loop reads CASSVTGVVGYGYTF. The DNA sequence is as follows: TGTGCCAGCAGCGTCACAGGGGTCGTGGGGTATGGCTACACCTTC. Full variable domain (CDR3 extended with the reference TRBV7-8 and TRBJ1-2 proteins): GAGVSQSPRYKVAKRGQDVALRCDPISGHVSLFWYQQALGQGPEFLTYFQNEAQLDKSGLPSDRFFAERPEGSVSTLKIQRTQQEDSAVYLCASSVTGVVGYGYTFGSGTRLTVV.